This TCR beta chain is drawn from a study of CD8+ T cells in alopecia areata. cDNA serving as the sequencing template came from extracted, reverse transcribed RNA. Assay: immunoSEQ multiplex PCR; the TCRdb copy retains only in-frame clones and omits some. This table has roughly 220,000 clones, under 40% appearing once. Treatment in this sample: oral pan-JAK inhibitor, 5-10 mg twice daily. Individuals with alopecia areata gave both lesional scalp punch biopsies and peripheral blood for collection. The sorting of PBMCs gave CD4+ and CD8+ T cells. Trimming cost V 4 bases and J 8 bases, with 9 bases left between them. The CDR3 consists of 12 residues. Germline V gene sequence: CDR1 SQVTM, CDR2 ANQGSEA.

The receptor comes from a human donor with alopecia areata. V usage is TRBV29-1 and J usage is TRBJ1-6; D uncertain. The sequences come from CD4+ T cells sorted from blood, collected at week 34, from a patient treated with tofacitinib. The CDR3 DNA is TGCAGCGTTGGGGAGGAGGATTCACCCCTCCACTTT. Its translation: CSVGEEDSPLHF.